One and the same sample provided the 5 T cell receptor beta chains below, sequenced in a study of blood T cell repertoires in COVID-19. Clones were sequenced by immunoSEQ multiplex PCR, and TCRdb holds only the in-frame ones, with some missing. The table has about 190,000 clones, 65% to 85% seen once. Sequences were obtained from PBMCs or T cells enriched from blood (not recorded which). These receptors were obtained from a woman in her thirties who had recovered from COVID-19.

The chain is built from TRBV2 and TRBJ2-1; D is uncertain. The germline gives CDR1 SNHLY, CDR2 FYNNEI. The CDR3 sequence is 13 residues long. V lost 4 bases and J 2 bases, leaving 6 bases between the germline ends. CDR3 amino acids: CASSARAYNEQFF. The CDR3 DNA reads TGTGCCAGCAGTGCTCGGGCCTACAATGAGCAGTTCTTC.

The chain recombines TRBV19 with TRBJ2-2, with TRBD1 identical over 8 bases. Germline CDR1 LNHDA, CDR2 SQIVND (reference sequence). The CDR3 has 14 amino acids. V was pared by 4 bases and J by 5 bases, with 3 bases of the junction left unmatched. In DNA, the CDR3 is TGTGCCAGTAGTAACAGGGGGAGTACCGGGGAGCTGTTTTTT. Translation gives CASSNRGSTGELFF. The complete variable domain, with remaining parts taken from reference TRBV19 and TRBJ2-2, reads DGGITQSPKYLFRKEGQNVTLSCEQNLNHDAMYWYRQDPGQGLRLIYYSQIVNDFQKGDIAEGYSVSREKKESFPLTVTSAQKNPTAFYLCASSNRGSTGELFFGEGSRLTVL.

This clone has ten or more counts. V is TRBV7-2 and J is TRBJ2-5, with a possible D match to TRBD2 (7 bases). V lost 5 bases to trimming and J lost 2 bases, with 21 bases between them. In germline, CDR1 is SGHTA, CDR2 FQGNSA. The CDR3 runs to 17 residues. The CDR3: CASSGPLGGLEQETQYF. Written as DNA, the CDR3 is TGTGCCAGCAGCGGGCCCCTCGGGGGGCTGGAGCAAGAGACCCAGTACTTC.

The chain links TRBV3-1 (or the pseudogene TRBV3-2) to TRBJ2-4; 7 bases align to TRBD2. V gave up 0 bases and J gave up 0 bases; unmatched junction bases: 5. This CDR3 region has 17 residues. CDR1 LGHDT and CDR2 YNNKEL come from the germline V gene (reference sequence). CDR3 loop: CASSQEGRGIAKNIQYF. Here the CDR3 DNA reads TGTGCCAGCAGCCAAGAGGGGCGGGGGATAGCCAAAAACATTCAGTACTTC.

The chain carries TRBV28 and TRBJ2-7; 9 nucleotides line up with TRBD1. Germline V gene lookup returns CDR1 MDHEN and CDR2 SYDVKM. The CDR3 covers 14 residues. J was trimmed by 7 bases and V by 3 bases; bases with no gene match: 7. CDR3 amino acids: CASSLGRQGGEQYV. The CDR3 DNA follows: TGTGCCAGCAGTTTGGGAAGACAGGGGGGGGAGCAGTACGTC.